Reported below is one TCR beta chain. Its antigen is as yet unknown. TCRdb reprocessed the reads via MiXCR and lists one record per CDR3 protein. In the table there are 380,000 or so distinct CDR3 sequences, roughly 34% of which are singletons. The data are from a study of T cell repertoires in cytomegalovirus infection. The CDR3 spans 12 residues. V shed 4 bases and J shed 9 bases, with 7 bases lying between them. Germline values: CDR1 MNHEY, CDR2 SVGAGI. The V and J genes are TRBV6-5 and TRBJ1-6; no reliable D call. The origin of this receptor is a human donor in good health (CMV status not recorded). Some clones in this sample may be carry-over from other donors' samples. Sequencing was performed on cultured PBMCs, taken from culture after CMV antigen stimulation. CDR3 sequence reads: CASSSGSSPLHF. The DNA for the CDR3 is TGTGCCAGCAGTTCTGGGAGTTCACCCCTCCACTTT.